The subject of this entry is one T cell receptor beta chain. Its antigen is currently unknown. Its ends do not fully match the called genes, so a read error is possible. The CDR3 is made up of 15 amino acids. Germline assignment: CDR1 MNHEY and CDR2 SVGAGI. The data originate from a study of blood T cells in healthy people across ages. Overall study: Template switching captured about one barcoded beta molecule per two T cells. Findings of the study overall: Older age went with lower TCR beta diversity per million T cells, in a roughly linear way.

Using a J-beta primer mix together with a sample-barcoded 5' primer, a second PCR was run for about 7 to 12 cycles. One entry per CDR3 protein results from TCRdb running MiXCR on the 5' RACE reads. The repertoire holds around 710,000 distinct CDR3 sequences, with about 40% as singletons. Material: blood. This chain connects TRBV6-5 to TRBJ2-3; D not resolved. The source is an older woman in good health. This CDR3 is CANSYAGLSTDTQYF. DNA of the CDR3: TGTGCCAACAGTTACGCCGGCCTGAGCACAGATACGCAGTATTTT.